These 31 T cell receptor beta chains originate from one sample sequenced in a study of T cell repertoires in cytomegalovirus infection. No antigen has been assigned to these receptors. MiXCR, applied by TCRdb to the reads, yields one record per CDR3 protein. In the table there are some 500,000 distinct CDR3 sequences, 30% to 35% of which are singletons. Source: cultured PBMCs, taken from culture after CMV antigen stimulation. The receptors were sampled from a human donor in good health (CMV status not recorded). Some clones in this sample may be carry-over from other donors' samples.

The J gene is TRBJ2-1, the V gene TRBV12-3 or TRBV12-4; D remains ambiguous. This CDR3 has 13 residues. V lost 5 bases, J lost 8 bases, and 13 bases lay in between. The CDR3 loop reads CASSALVNDEQFF. In nucleotides, the CDR3 is TGTGCCAGCAGTGCCCTAGTTAACGATGAGCAGTTCTTC.

This clonotype was detected only a few times. The chain joins TRBV7-2 to TRBJ2-1; 9 bases are shared with TRBD2. V was clipped by 2 bases and J by 1 base; unmatched bases: 12. The CDR3 sequence is 19 residues long. Germline V lookup: CDR1 SGHTA, CDR2 FQGNSA. The CDR3 nucleotides read TGTGCCAGCAGCTTACTCAGCGGGAGGCTCTATGTTTCCTACAATGAGCAGTTCTTC. It encodes CASSLLSGRLYVSYNEQFF. Supplemented by reference TRBV7-2 and TRBJ2-1, the full variable domain reads GAGVSQSPSNKVTEKGKDVELRCDPISGHTALYWYRQSLGQGLEFLIYFQGNSAPDKSGLPSDRFSAERTGGSVSTLTIQRTQQEDSAVYLCASSLLSGRLYVSYNEQFFGPGTRLTVL.

The rearrangement joins TRBV6-5 to TRBJ1-1; D is uncertain. CDR3 length: 14 amino acids. The germline V gene has CDR1 MNHEY and CDR2 SVGAGI. V lost 2 bases, J lost 4 bases, and 11 bases lay in between. CDR3: CASSYRALATEAFF. Here the CDR3 DNA reads TGTGCCAGCAGTTACCGGGCCCTTGCCACTGAAGCTTTCTTT.

The chain joins TRBV12-3 or TRBV12-4 to TRBJ2-3; D unclear. Trimming shortened V by 2 bases and J by 3 bases, and 12 bases separated the two germline ends. The CDR3 is made up of 15 amino acids. Here the CDR3 reads CASSLRISATDTQYF. The CDR3 bases are TGTGCCAGCAGTTTACGGATCTCCGCAACAGATACGCAGTATTTT.

This clonotype was counted a few times. The chain couples TRBV28 to TRBJ1-2; unclear D gene. Germline lookup yields CDR1 MDHEN and CDR2 SYDVKM. The CDR3 contains 16 residues. V lost 5 bases, J lost 6 bases, and 22 bases lay in between. CDR3 sequence reads: CASSQAVPGFWDGYTF. DNA for the CDR3: TGTGCCAGCAGTCAAGCCGTTCCGGGCTTTTGGGATGGCTACACCTTC.

This clonotype was seen a few times. CDR3 sequence: CASSLVGGPYEQYV. CDR3 nucleotide sequence: TGTGCCAGCAGCTTAGTCGGGGGCCCCTACGAGCAGTACGTC. V usage is TRBV7-2 and J usage is TRBJ2-7; D assignment may be TRBD1 or TRBD2 (6 bases each). Deletions cut 1 base from V and 2 bases from J, with 9 bases between. The CDR3 totals 14 residues. The germline CDR1 and CDR2 sequences are SGHTA and FQGNSA.

This sequence joins TRBV7-3 and TRBJ1-1; D possibly corresponds to TRBD1 (5 bases). The CDR3 loop spans 14 amino acids. Germline V gene sequence: CDR1 SGHTA, CDR2 FQGTGA. The V gene lost 5 bases and the J gene lost 5 bases, with 15 bases spanning the gap. The DNA for the CDR3 is TGTGCCAGCAGCCGGCTGGGGGGAGAGACTGAAGCTTTCTTT. Translated: CASSRLGGETEAFF.

The gene calls are TRBV7-9 and TRBJ2-6; TRBD2 might be the D (5 bases). CDR1 is SEHNR, CDR2 FQNEAQ, per germline (reference sequence). V dropped 7 bases and J dropped 2 bases, with 18 bases sitting between them. This CDR3 has 17 residues. CDR3 sequence reads: CASTLLGMGAGANVLTF. The CDR3 nucleotides are TGTGCCAGCACCCTTCTAGGTATGGGAGCTGGGGCCAACGTCCTGACTTTC. Complete variable domain (other parts from reference TRBV7-9 and TRBJ2-6): DTGVSQNPRHKITKRGQNVTFRCDPISEHNRLYWYRQTLGQGPEFLTYFQNEAQLEKSRLLSDRFSAERPKGSFSTLEIQRTEQGDSAMYLCASTLLGMGAGANVLTFGAGSRLTVL.

The V gene is TRBV4-3, the J gene TRBJ2-2; 11 bases are shared with TRBD2. Germline CDR1 LGHNA, CDR2 YSLEER. The junction had 12 bases not matched to a gene; V was cut back by 4 bases and J by 5 bases. The CDR3 covers 18 residues. The CDR3 loop reads CASSPDLRGLAATGELFF. CDR3 DNA sequence: TGCGCCAGCAGCCCAGATCTGCGGGGACTAGCGGCGACCGGGGAGCTGTTTTTT.

Written as DNA, the CDR3 is TGTGCCAGCAGCTGGGGACGGAACAATCAGCCCCAGCATTTT. The encoded protein is CASSWGRNNQPQHF. The rearrangement joins TRBV5-6 to TRBJ1-5; tentatively, D is TRBD1 (5 bases). Germline CDR1 reads SGHDT; CDR2 reads YYEEEE. Between the trimmed V and J ends, which lost 3 bases and 3 bases, there was a span of 10 bases. The CDR3 has 14 amino acids.

This clonotype was counted many times. The V call is TRBV7-8, the J call TRBJ2-7; 8 bases fit TRBD1. CDR3 length: 15 residues. The junction had 9 bases not matched to a gene; V was cut back by 5 bases and J by 3 bases. CDR1 SGHVS and CDR2 FQNEAQ come from the germline V gene. The CDR3 DNA reads TGTGCCAGCAGCCTCAGGACAGGGCCGGACTACGAGCAGTACTTC. Amino acids: CASSLRTGPDYEQYF.

The genes are TRBV27 and TRBJ2-7; D is ambiguous. Trimming took 3 bases from V and 2 from J, leaving 8 bases between them. CDR3 length: 13 amino acids. Germline assignment: CDR1 MNHEY and CDR2 SMNVEV (reference sequence). The CDR3 coding sequence is TGTGCCAGCAGTTTTGCAGGTCCCTACGAGCAGTACTTC. Its translation: CASSFAGPYEQYF.

The chain couples TRBV25-1 to TRBJ1-3; D remains unclear. Germline lookup yields CDR1 MGHDK and CDR2 SYGVNS. This CDR3 contains 14 residues. V was trimmed by 0 bases and J by 3 bases, leaving 6 bases between them. Here the CDR3 reads CASSEYGGGNTIYF. In nucleotides, the CDR3 is TGTGCCAGCAGTGAATATGGTGGTGGAAACACCATATATTTT.

The chain uses TRBV6-5 and TRBJ2-7; 11 positions agree with TRBD1. Losses at the gene ends were 4 bases for V and 1 base for J; bases not matched to a gene: 3. The length of the CDR3 is 15 residues. From germline, CDR1 is MNHEY and CDR2 SVGAGI. DNA of the CDR3: TGTGCCAGCAGTTCTGGACAGGGGGCTTCCTACGAGCAGTACGTC. Its protein product is CASSSGQGASYEQYV.

The rearrangement links TRBV7-2 to TRBJ2-1, with 12 bases lining up with TRBD2. This CDR3 contains 18 residues. The V and J ends lost 5 bases and 1 base, in that order; junction bases with no gene match: 9. In germline, CDR1 is SGHTA, CDR2 FQGNSA. The CDR3 sequence: CASSRTTSGSASYNEQFF. The CDR3 nucleotides are TGTGCCAGCAGCCGAACGACTAGCGGGAGTGCATCCTACAATGAGCAGTTCTTC.

This clonotype was detected a few times. This chain uses TRBV6-1 with TRBJ1-1; D might be TRBD1 (5 bases). CDR1 is MNHNS, CDR2 SASEGT, per germline. V was trimmed by 4 bases and J by 0 bases, leaving 12 bases between them. CDR3 length: 15 amino acids. As DNA, the CDR3 is TGTGCCAGCAGTGGTTACCCAGGGCTGAACACTGAAGCTTTCTTT. Its translation: CASSGYPGLNTEAFF.

The gene calls are TRBV28 and TRBJ1-6, with D perhaps TRBD1 (6 bases). Deletions cut 5 bases from V and 9 bases from J, with 17 bases between. Germline CDR1 is MDHEN and CDR2 is SYDVKM. This CDR3 is built from 15 residues. The CDR3 nucleotides are TGTGCCAGCAGTACCCAGGGGCCGGGGGGTTCACCCCTCCACTTT. This translates into CASSTQGPGGSPLHF.

This clonotype was recorded a few times. The chain has TRBV7-9 and TRBJ2-1; D possibly corresponds to TRBD2 (6 bases). CDR1 and CDR2 (germline): SEHNR, FQNEAQ (reference sequence). Trimming stripped 5 bases from V and 4 bases from J, with 12 bases between. The CDR3 is made up of 14 amino acids. The CDR3 bases are TGTGCCAGCAGCCCCCGCGGGGCATACAATGAGCAGTTCTTC. It is translated as CASSPRGAYNEQFF.

This clonotype was counted once. The chain carries TRBV6-6 and TRBJ1-3; no reliable D call. V dropped 4 bases and J dropped 0 bases, with 10 bases sitting between them. There are 15 residues in the CDR3. Per the germline V gene, CDR1 is MNHNY and CDR2 is SVGAGI (reference sequence). The CDR3 here is CASSSPRRSGNTIYF. CDR3 coding DNA: TGTGCCAGCAGTTCCCCCCGCCGCTCTGGAAACACCATATATTTT.

The V call is TRBV7-2, the J call TRBJ2-3; a weak D match, TRBD2 (5 bases). V dropped 2 bases and J dropped 3 bases, with 15 bases sitting between them. The CDR3 spans 16 residues. CDR1 and CDR2 (germline): SGHTA, FQGNSA. CDR3 nucleotide sequence: TGTGCCAGCAGCTTACGAGGGTATACACTTACAGATACGCAGTATTTT. This sequence encodes CASSLRGYTLTDTQYF.

This clonotype has more than one count but fewer than ten. The V and J genes are TRBV7-2 and TRBJ2-3; D not certain. Trimming pared 4 bases from V and 0 bases from J, leaving 8 bases between. Looked up from germline, CDR1 is SGHTA and CDR2 is FQGNSA. The CDR3 is 14 amino acids. For the CDR3, the DNA is TGTGCCAGCAGCTCACCCATCAGCACAGATACGCAGTATTTT. Translating it yields CASSSPISTDTQYF.

This chain uses TRBV7-2 with TRBJ2-5; D tentatively reads TRBD1 or TRBD2 (5 bases each). The germline V gene encodes CDR1 SGHTA and CDR2 FQGNSA. The CDR3 contains 15 residues. Trimming took off 5 bases at V and 5 bases at J, with 18 bases between the two ends. CDR3 sequence: CASSLRDDGWETQYF. In nucleotides, the CDR3 is TGTGCCAGCAGCCTCCGGGACGACGGATGGGAGACCCAGTACTTC.

J is TRBJ1-1 and V is TRBV28; a weak D match, TRBD1 (5 bases). From germline, CDR1 is MDHEN and CDR2 SYDVKM. The CDR3 sequence is 13 residues long. Trimming shortened V by 3 bases and J by 4 bases, and 9 bases separated the two germline ends. CDR3 in amino acids: CASSFARGTEAFF. CDR3 in DNA: TGTGCCAGCAGTTTCGCAAGGGGCACTGAAGCTTTCTTT. The entire variable domain, with the rest obtained from reference TRBV28 and TRBJ1-1, is as follows: DVKVTQSSRYLVKRTGEKVFLECVQDMDHENMFWYRQDPGLGLRLIYFSYDVKMKEKGDIPEGYSVSREKKERFSLILESASTNQTSMYLCASSFARGTEAFFGQGTRLTVV.

The genes are TRBV12-3 or TRBV12-4 and TRBJ2-1, with 7 bases matching TRBD2. This CDR3 region has 16 residues. Trimming at V came to 0 bases and at J to 5 bases, leaving 7 bases not matched to a gene. DNA of the CDR3: TGTGCCAGCAGTTTAGCGTTGGCGGGGGTTCACAATGAGCAGTTCTTC. Encoded protein: CASSLALAGVHNEQFF.

The chain uses TRBV5-6 and TRBJ2-1, with D possibly being TRBD2 (5 bases). Trimming removed 3 bases from V and 8 bases from J, with 18 bases in between. This CDR3 has 15 residues. The V gene's germline CDR1 is SGHDT and CDR2 YYEEEE. CDR3 loop: CASSSEENTRDEQFF. CDR3 sequence (DNA): TGTGCCAGCAGCTCAGAGGAAAATACTAGAGATGAGCAGTTCTTC.

This clonotype has just a few counts. The chain uses TRBV6-1 and TRBJ2-1; 13 bases agree with TRBD2. The CDR3 consists of 17 residues. In germline, CDR1 is MNHNS, CDR2 SASEGT. Losses at the gene ends were 6 bases for V and 3 bases for J; bases not matched to a gene: 8. The CDR3: CASRPGLAGVFYNEQFF. The CDR3 DNA is TGTGCCAGCAGACCAGGACTAGCGGGAGTTTTCTACAATGAGCAGTTCTTC.

V is TRBV5-4 and J is TRBJ1-2, with a possible D match to TRBD1 (6 bases). CDR3 length equals 14 residues. CDR1 and CDR2 (germline): SGHNT, YYREEE (reference sequence). Trimming took 0 bases from V and 4 from J, leaving 10 bases between them. This CDR3 reads CASSLERTVYGYTF. In DNA form, the CDR3 reads TGTGCCAGCAGCTTGGAAAGGACAGTCTATGGCTACACCTTC.

This clonotype was recorded a few times. The CDR3 bases are TGTGCCAGCAGGAGATGGACACACTGGGGGGGGGGCAATGAGCAGTTCTTC. Its protein is CASRRWTHWGGGNEQFF. V usage is TRBV6-1 and J usage is TRBJ2-1; 7 nucleotides match TRBD2. Germline loops: CDR1 MNHNS, CDR2 SASEGT. The length of the CDR3 is 17 residues. Trimming removed 6 bases from V and 6 bases from J; junction bases left unmatched: 17.

The rearrangement links TRBV11-2 to TRBJ2-3, with D maybe TRBD1 (5 bases). CDR1 is SGHAT and CDR2 is FQNNGV in the germline V gene. V shed 6 bases and J shed 6 bases, with 16 bases lying between them. The CDR3 extends over 14 amino acids. DNA of the CDR3: TGTGCCAGCAGTGCAGGGCCGAAAGGGGATACGCAGTATTTT. Protein product: CASSAGPKGDTQYF.

As for this clonotype: This clone may be a read error of a much larger clone one base away. The chain uses TRBV7-2 and TRBJ1-3, with D possibly being TRBD1 (5 bases). The CDR3 length is 15 residues. Germline lookup yields CDR1 SGHTA and CDR2 FQGNSA. Deletions cut 1 base from V and 0 bases from J, with 7 bases between. The CDR3 region has the DNA TGTGCCAGCAGCTTAGACAGGCCCTCTGGAAACACCATATATTTT. Its translation: CASSLDRPSGNTIYF.

The rearrangement uses TRBV5-1 and TRBJ1-2; possible D gene TRBD1, 5 bases. Germline CDR1 and CDR2: SGHRS and YFSETQ. With 1 base removed from V and 4 bases from J, the gap between germline ends came to 14 bases. This CDR3 region has 15 residues. The CDR3, as DNA: TGCGCCAGCAGCTTGTCCCGGGGGACGGGCTATGGCTACACCTTC. Protein product: CASSLSRGTGYGYTF.